Detailed here is one TCR beta chain. The data stem from a study of control samples from healthy donors and cancer patients. Here immunoSEQ multiplex PCR was the method, and the copy in TCRdb shows in-frame clones only, minus some. Of 160,000 or so clones listed, more than 85% were seen once; the top ten hold about 2.4%. Germline V gives CDR1 KGHSH, CDR2 LQKENI. V shed 3 bases and J 7 bases; nucleotides not matched to a gene: 1. The CDR3 length is 13 residues. This chain connects TRBV18 to TRBJ1-2; 11 bases are shared with TRBD1. Input material: blood. The clonotype originates from a man in his fifties in good health. CDR3 in amino acids: CASSPGTGGGYTF. In nucleotides, the CDR3 is TGTGCCAGCTCACCTGGGACAGGGGGTGGCTACACCTTC.